This TCR beta chain came from a study of Ad26.COV2.S vaccination and SARS-CoV-2 variants. The treatment is: 15 to 20 received Ad26.COV2.S at low or high dose, single or two shots; roughly five received placebo; per-sample allocation not given. The investigators took samples on day 63 after the first vaccine or placebo injection. TCRdb keeps only in-frame clones here, not all; method: immunoSEQ multiplex PCR. The table includes some 270,000 clones, 87% detected once. The CDR3 runs 15 residues. Germline assignment: CDR1 SNHLY and CDR2 FYNNEI. V shed 7 bases and J 7 bases; nucleotides not matched to a gene: 10.

This specimen consisted of peripheral blood, obtained in a trial of Ad26.COV2.S vaccine versus placebo. The V gene is TRBV2, the J gene TRBJ2-3; 11 bases are shared with TRBD2. The sequence came from a person aged 18-65 years who received the Ad26.COV2.S COVID-19 vaccine or a placebo. The CDR3 here is CASKDSGGARNTQYF. The CDR3 coding sequence is TGTGCCAGCAAGGATAGCGGGGGGGCTCGAAATACGCAGTATTTT.